This TCR beta chain appears in the sequencing data of a study of Graves' ophthalmopathy and Graves' hyperthyroidism. Hyperthyroidism qualified as stable when ophthalmopathy did not develop within 18 months of follow-up. Researchers turned away patients with other autoimmune diseases, uncontrolled infections, pregnancy or lactation. V was pared by 1 base and J by 3 bases, with 7 bases between. The CDR3 sequence is 13 residues long. Germline V gene sequence: CDR1 SGHRS, CDR2 YFSETQ. General observations from the study: A 13-signature model separated ophthalmopathy from stable hyperthyroidism, about 90% sensitivity, 65% to 82% specificity. In blood appeared most of the expanded thyroid clonotypes whose frequency exceeded 0.001.

A remark on this clonotype: What it binds is unknown. The conserved final phenylalanine or tryptophan is absent from the CDR3, which likely points to a read error.

RNA transcripts served as template for amplifying TCR beta CDR3 sequences. HTBI-primed first-round RT-PCR preceded second-round multiplex PCR. TCRdb itself ran the multiplex PCR reads through MiXCR, one entry per CDR3 protein. The sample contains about 39,000 distinct CDR3 sequences, roughly 50% of which appear only once. This sequence joins TRBV5-1 and TRBJ1-1; D gene ambiguous. This clonotype originated in an adult woman with stable Graves' hyperthyroidism. The sequenced sample was peripheral blood. CDR3 DNA: TGCGCCAGCAGCTTGTCGGGAGACACTGAAGCTTTCTTA. Translation gives CASSLSGDTEAFL.